This T cell receptor (beta chain) was observed in a study of monozygotic twins with inflammatory bowel disease. Using TCRalpha and TCRbeta cDNA, the researchers carried out two nested PCRs that lasted roughly 16 and 10 cycles. TCRdb re-called the 5' RACE reads; one entry per CDR3 protein, DNA not given. This sample contains 80,000 or so distinct CDR3 sequences. CDR3 length equals 14 residues. Germline CDR1 is SEHNR and CDR2 is FQNEAQ (reference sequence). The sample taken for sequencing was blood. This TCR was sampled from a human donor with ulcerative colitis or Crohn's disease, or a healthy co-twin of an affected twin (not recorded which). V gene TRBV7-9 combines with J gene TRBJ1-4. CDR3 region: CASSLGGGHEKLFF. The variable domain in full, with the rest retrieved from reference TRBV7-9 and TRBJ1-4, is DTGVSQNPRHKITKRGQNVTFRCDPISEHNRLYWYRQTLGQGPEFLTYFQNEAQLEKSRLLSDRFSAERPKGSFSTLEIQRTEQGDSAMYLCASSLGGGHEKLFFGSGTQLSVL.